The rows below give T cell receptor beta chains drawn from one sample of a study of PD-1 and CTLA-4 blockade in melanoma. Assay: immunoSEQ multiplex PCR; the TCRdb copy retains only in-frame clones and omits some. Among some 15,000 clones, over 60% were seen once, and the ten largest hold 16%. The sequenced sample was CD8+ T cells from peripheral blood, obtained before anti-PD-1 treatment. The receptors were sampled from a human donor with melanoma. Each CDR3 is given with its conserved first and last residue. The D gene is left open where the match is weak.

j_gene,d_gene,v_gene,CDR3aa
TRBJ1-1,-,TRBV10-1,CASRESSTPETEAFF
TRBJ2-7,-,TRBV11-3,CASSLGSYEQYF
TRBJ2-7,-,TRBV10-1,CASRAVGSYEQYF
TRBJ1-2,-,TRBV30,CAWDGYTF
TRBJ2-5,TRBD1,TRBV27,CASSPQEDRGETQYF
TRBJ2-7,-,TRBV2,CASSEAPASYEQYF
TRBJ2-7,-,TRBV5-5,CASSLEGRAYEQYF
TRBJ2-7,TRBD2,TRBV6-6,CASSYASGSRYEQYF
TRBJ2-5,-,TRBV13,CASSLRESQETQYF
TRBJ2-7,-,TRBV9,CASSVFESSYEQYF
TRBJ1-2,TRBD1,TRBV7-2,CASSQGAGLGIYGYTF
TRBJ2-7,-,TRBV7-9,CASSYRDNPYEQYF
TRBJ1-6,-,TRBV7-9,CASSLSTVGNSPLHF
TRBJ2-7,-,TRBV25-1,CASSPSDGSSSYEQYF
TRBJ2-1,TRBD2,TRBV2,CATGSFLAGAGDEQFF
TRBJ1-2,TRBD1,TRBV27,CASSLTSGTGIEYGYTF
TRBJ2-7,-,TRBV10-3,CAISEDNYEQYF
TRBJ2-7,-,TRBV29-1,CSVAPGTPTYEQYF
TRBJ2-1,TRBD1,TRBV27,CASNVQGAIPLHYNEQFF
TRBJ2-3,-,TRBV7-9,CASSSVNGGRTSTDTQYF
TRBJ1-1,-,TRBV5-4,CASSRPRVGDTEAFF
TRBJ2-7,-,TRBV14,CASSQVLRGEQYF
TRBJ1-5,-,TRBV7-6,CASSSGPIGQPQHF
TRBJ2-1,-,TRBV27,CASSLLGDNEQFF
TRBJ1-1,TRBD1,TRBV6-5,CASRSTGTTEAFF
TRBJ2-1,-,TRBV6-6,CASSYSRNEQFF
TRBJ1-2,-,TRBV2,CASSPANNYGYTF
TRBJ2-2,TRBD2,TRBV4-1,CASSSRLAENTGELFF
TRBJ2-5,TRBD1,TRBV29-1,CSVAAEHPDRVRETQYF
TRBJ2-7,-,TRBV9,CASSVAGRGPYEQYF
TRBJ1-4,-,TRBV10-3,CAISESPTATNEKLFF
TRBJ1-1,-,TRBV7-6,CASSSSNTEAFF
TRBJ1-1,-,TRBV2,CAVIKGGAYTEAFF
TRBJ2-2,-,TRBV7-6,CASSHRRVVGTGELFF
TRBJ2-3,-,TRBV30,CAWSWVTDTQYF
TRBJ1-2,TRBD1,TRBV9,CASSGTGTDGYTF
TRBJ2-7,-,TRBV25-1,CASSESASVLIDEQYF
TRBJ1-2,TRBD1,TRBV24-1,CATSGPTGNGYGYTF
TRBJ1-4,-,TRBV6-5,CASSYSHESREKLFF
TRBJ1-1,TRBD1,TRBV19,CASSRQGAAEAFF
TRBJ2-7,TRBD2,TRBV3-1/TRBV3-2,CASSPGTSGSYEQYF
TRBJ1-2,TRBD1,TRBV11-2,CASSPRQGRGGYTF
TRBJ2-3,TRBD2,TRBV27,CASSSIAGGPPDTQYF
TRBJ2-3,TRBD1,TRBV10-3,CAISETGDGTDTQYF
TRBJ1-2,-,TRBV6-5,CASSYSRTLGTYGYTF
TRBJ2-4,TRBD2,TRBV12-5,CASGAAGVENIQYF
TRBJ2-3,-,TRBV14,CASSPLGGTDTQYF
TRBJ2-3,-,TRBV30,CAWSVQADTQYF
TRBJ2-7,TRBD2,TRBV7-9,CASSTGGFYEQYF
TRBJ1-5,-,TRBV30,CAYRDNYQPQHF
TRBJ2-7,TRBD2,TRBV11-3,CASSVSGGTYEQYF
TRBJ2-2,-,TRBV27,CASRSLGVSGELFF
TRBJ2-2,-,TRBV6-4,CASRGNTGELFF
TRBJ2-5,TRBD2,TRBV30,CAWSYSGSHETQYF
TRBJ2-3,TRBD2,TRBV10-2,CASSEGTSGRMSDTQYF
TRBJ1-4,-,TRBV6-1,CASSEGADGGFF
TRBJ1-4,-,TRBV6-5,CASSYGGREKLFF